This T cell receptor (beta chain) was sequenced in a study of shared clonotypes between healthy human individuals (dated by TCRdb to the early 2020s). A note on the overall study: A couple of women and three men aged 18 to 49 years were included in the cohort. Different laboratories and diverse techniques were used to prepare libraries and sequence TCR repertoires, to increase sequencing depth and limit assay-specific biases. For each donor, CD4 naive and CD4 memory were each given three plates, CD8 naive was given two plates, and CD8 memory was given one plate. Between about 0.85 and 9.5 billion PBMCs per donor were obtained by leukapheresis. The study deeply sequenced blood TCR repertoires of about 5 healthy adults to estimate repertoire size and the extent of clonotype sharing between individuals. What the work shows at the level of the full study, not this receptor alone: Higher generation probabilities were observed for clonotypes shared by all four sorted-subset donors than for non-shared clonotypes. Rarefaction of sorted-subset datasets indicated incomplete sequencing despite the large sequencing depth. Sampling was restricted to blood, and TCR repertoires in tissue are likely to differ from TCR repertoires in blood. Pairwise subsampling led to the expectation that sequencing depth would affect the degree of clonotype sharing among donors. Estimated clonotype richness was generally larger for naive than for memory subsets. Because the study included only a small number of donors, the genetic and exposure-history diversity represented was limited. Sharing across a few donors was observed for approximately 5% of naive CD4, less than 4% of naive CD8, about 2.3% of memory CD4, and around 0.44% of memory CD8 clonotypes.

TCR CDR3 regions were amplified from genomic DNA by multiplex PCR using the deep immunoSEQ assay. Extracted genomic DNA from each cell subset was distributed evenly across all wells of several immunoSEQ 96-well plates, and each plate was treated as a replicate. For sorted subsets, each replicate PCR was loaded with around 200 ng genomic DNA, equivalent to about 33,000 T cell genomes. Purified libraries were quantified with a Qubit 3.0 fluorometer, sized on a Bioanalyzer 2100, and re-quantified with the KAPA Library Quantification kit. Each immunoSEQ 96-well plate was sequenced on its own single-read 150-cycle Illumina NextSeq 550 flow cell. The published analysis was carried out like this. Because only junctional sequences without quality scores were contained in the immunoSEQ output, filtering matching that applied to full-length reads could not be performed. To assign V/J genes and CDR3, sequences were annotated using PyIR, a Python wrapper for IgBLAST v1.9, with IMGT germline references. Any read was removed if the V/J assignment was weak (E-value above 1e-6), the CDR3 was missing, or the read contained stop codons, out-of-frame junctions, or ambiguous translated residues. V3J clonotypes were defined by identical inferred V gene, J gene, and CDR3 amino acid sequence. The percentage overlap between two repertoires was calculated by dividing the number of shared unique clonotypes by the size of the smaller repertoire. Three approaches were used to assess repertoire richness: RTK rarefaction, the Chao1 estimator, and Recon v2.1 estimates of unobserved clonotypes. Generation probabilities were computed with OLGA for all TCRbeta clonotypes obtained by the gDNA method from a handful of donors. TCRdb's version of the immuneACCESS table is confined to in-frame rearrangements and falls short of the full clone set. An unresolved V gene accounts for under half of the shortfall where checked; the remainder is of unknown origin. From that table come the V and J calls and clone size; the DNA was used to work out D and trimming. The sample table records about 610,000 clones; roughly 96% of these occur just once. The ten largest account for roughly 0.1% of the sample.

V loses 3 bases, J loses 3 bases, and the germline ends lie 4 bases apart. According to the germline V gene, CDR1 reads SGHDT and CDR2 reads YYEEEE. Including the terminal cysteine and phenylalanine, the CDR3 comprises 11 residues. Of the read, only the CDR3 DNA is kept; its 33 bases are in frame from base 1. CD8 naive samples were CD45RO-negative cells positively selected for CCR7, giving a CD45RA+CCR7+ population that excluded TemRA cells. The donors were healthy, HIV-negative adults who had no recently reported acute infections or vaccinations. Only Caucasian adults living in Nashville, Tennessee, USA were represented among the donors. Blood was obtained by leukapheresis, after which PBMCs were separated by Ficoll-Histopaque density gradient centrifugation and cryopreserved in liquid nitrogen vapor phase. Analytical flow cytometry was used to check the purity and quantity of each magnetically sorted T cell population. From each sorted fraction, genomic DNA was isolated and quantified by UV absorbance on a Nanodrop 2000c.

As regards this clone: Which antigen it targets is not known. It has no much larger one-base neighbor in the sample; base qualities were not kept. Other nucleotide sequences in the sample specify the same CDR3.

This receptor was identified in a young woman in good health. The V and J segments used are TRBV5-6 and TRBJ2-7; no D gene is confidently identified. The sample comprised naive CD8+ T cells sorted from blood. Sample cell subset or site, as interpreted from the label and publication: CD45RA+CCR7+. CDR3 loop: CASSSSYEQYF. The DNA sequence is given as TGTGCCAGCAGCTCCAGCTACGAGCAGTACTTC.